The subject of this entry is one T cell receptor beta chain. The CDR3 runs 13 residues. The V end was cut by 7 bases, the J end by 1 base, with 13 bases between. Germline V lookup: CDR1 SQVTM, CDR2 ANQGSEA. The source of the sample is a study of blood T cells in healthy people across ages. Combining a sample-barcoded 5' primer with a J-beta primer mix, a second PCR ran for about 7 to 11 cycles. TCRdb reanalysed the 5' RACE reads using MiXCR and keeps one entry per CDR3 protein. Of some 900,000 distinct CDR3 sequences listed, roughly 48% were seen once; the top ten hold about an eighth. This TCR derives from a man younger than 40 in good health. Sequencing was done on a sample of blood. This chain uses TRBV29-1 with TRBJ1-1; D is possibly TRBD1 (6 bases). CDR3 amino acids: CSATQGGNTEAFF. The CDR3 DNA reads TGCAGCGCCACACAGGGTGGGAACACTGAAGCTTTCTTT.